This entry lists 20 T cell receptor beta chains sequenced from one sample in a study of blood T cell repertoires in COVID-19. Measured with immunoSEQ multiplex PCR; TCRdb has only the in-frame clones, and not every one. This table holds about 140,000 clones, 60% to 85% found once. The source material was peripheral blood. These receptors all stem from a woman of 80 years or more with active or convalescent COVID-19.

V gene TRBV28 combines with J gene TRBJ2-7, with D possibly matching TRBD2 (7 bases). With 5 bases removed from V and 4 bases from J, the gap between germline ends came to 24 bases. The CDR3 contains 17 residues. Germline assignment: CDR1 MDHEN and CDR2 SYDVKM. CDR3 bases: TGTGCCAGCAGTCAAAATAGGCGGGGGACACAGGGATACGAGCAGTACTTC. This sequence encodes CASSQNRRGTQGYEQYF.

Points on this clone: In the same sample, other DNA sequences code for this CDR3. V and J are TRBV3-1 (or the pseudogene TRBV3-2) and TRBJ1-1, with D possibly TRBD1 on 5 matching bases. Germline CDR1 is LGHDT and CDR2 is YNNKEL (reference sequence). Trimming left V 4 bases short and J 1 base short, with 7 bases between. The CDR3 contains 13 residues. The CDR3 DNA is TGTGCCAGCAGCCGTGGACAGAACACTGAAGCTTTCTTT. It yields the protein CASSRGQNTEAFF.

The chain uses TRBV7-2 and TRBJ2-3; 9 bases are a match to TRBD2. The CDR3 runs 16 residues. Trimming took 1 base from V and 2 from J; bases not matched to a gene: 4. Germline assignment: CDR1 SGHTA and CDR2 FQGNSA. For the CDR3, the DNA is TGTGCCAGCAGCTTAGTGGCGGGGGGGACCACAGATACGCAGTATTTT. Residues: CASSLVAGGTTDTQYF. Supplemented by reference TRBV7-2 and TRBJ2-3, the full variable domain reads GAGVSQSPSNKVTEKGKDVELRCDPISGHTALYWYRQSLGQGLEFLIYFQGNSAPDKSGLPSDRFSAERTGGSVSTLTIQRTQQEDSAVYLCASSLVAGGTTDTQYFGPGTRLTVL.

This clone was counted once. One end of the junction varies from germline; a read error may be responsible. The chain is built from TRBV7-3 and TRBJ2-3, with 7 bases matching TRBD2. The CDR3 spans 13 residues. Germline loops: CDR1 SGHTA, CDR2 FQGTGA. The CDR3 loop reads CASSSTSIDTQYF. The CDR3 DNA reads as TGTGCCAGCAGCTCGACTAGCATAGATACGCAGTATTTT.

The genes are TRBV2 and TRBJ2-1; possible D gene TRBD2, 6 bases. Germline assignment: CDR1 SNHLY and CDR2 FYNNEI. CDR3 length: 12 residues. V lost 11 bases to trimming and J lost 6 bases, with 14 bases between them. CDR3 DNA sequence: TGTGCCGGTGGGGTCGGGGGCAATGAGCAGTTCTTC. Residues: CAGGVGGNEQFF.

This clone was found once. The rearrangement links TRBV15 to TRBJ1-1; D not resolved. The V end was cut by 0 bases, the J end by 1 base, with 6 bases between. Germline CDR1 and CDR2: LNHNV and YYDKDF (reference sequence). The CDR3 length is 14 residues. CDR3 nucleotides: TGTGCCACCAGCAGAGATCCAGGGAACACTGAAGCTTTCTTT. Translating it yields CATSRDPGNTEAFF.

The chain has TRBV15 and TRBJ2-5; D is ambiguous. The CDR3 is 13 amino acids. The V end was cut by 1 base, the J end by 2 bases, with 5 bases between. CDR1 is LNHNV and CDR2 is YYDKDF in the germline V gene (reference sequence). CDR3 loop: CATSRVSQETQYF. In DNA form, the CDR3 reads TGTGCCACCAGCAGAGTTAGTCAAGAGACCCAGTACTTC.

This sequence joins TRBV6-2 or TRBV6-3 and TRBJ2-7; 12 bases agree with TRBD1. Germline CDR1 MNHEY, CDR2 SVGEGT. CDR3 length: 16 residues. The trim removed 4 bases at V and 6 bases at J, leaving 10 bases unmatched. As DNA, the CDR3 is TGTGCCAGCAGTTCCCCCCGGGACAGGGGGCATTCCGAGCAGTACTTC. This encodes CASSSPRDRGHSEQYF.

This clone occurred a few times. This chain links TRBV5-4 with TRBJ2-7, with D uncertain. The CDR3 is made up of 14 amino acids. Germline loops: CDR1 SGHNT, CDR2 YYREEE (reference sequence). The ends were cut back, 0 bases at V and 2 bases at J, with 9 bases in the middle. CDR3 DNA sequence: TGTGCCAGCAGCTTGGATGGAGCAACCTACGAGCAGTACTTC. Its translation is CASSLDGATYEQYF.

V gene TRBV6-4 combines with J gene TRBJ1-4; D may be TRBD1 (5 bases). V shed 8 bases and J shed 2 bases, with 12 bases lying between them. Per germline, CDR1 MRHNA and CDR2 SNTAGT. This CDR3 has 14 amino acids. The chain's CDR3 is CASPPRVTNEKLFF. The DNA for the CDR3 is TGTGCCAGCCCCCCCAGGGTGACTAATGAAAAACTGTTTTTT.

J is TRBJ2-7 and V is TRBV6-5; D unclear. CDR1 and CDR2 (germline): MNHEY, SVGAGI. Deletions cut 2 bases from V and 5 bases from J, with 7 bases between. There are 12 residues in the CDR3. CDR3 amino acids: CASSYQQNEQYF. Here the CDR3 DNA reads TGTGCCAGCAGTTACCAACAGAACGAGCAGTACTTC.

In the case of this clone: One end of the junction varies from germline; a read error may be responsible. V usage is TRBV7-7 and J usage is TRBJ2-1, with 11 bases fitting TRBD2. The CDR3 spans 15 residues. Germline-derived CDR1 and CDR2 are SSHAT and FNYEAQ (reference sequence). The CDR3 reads CASSRTSGGHNEQFF. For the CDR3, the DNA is TGTGCTAGCAGTCGCACTAGCGGGGGACACAATGAGCAGTTCTTC.

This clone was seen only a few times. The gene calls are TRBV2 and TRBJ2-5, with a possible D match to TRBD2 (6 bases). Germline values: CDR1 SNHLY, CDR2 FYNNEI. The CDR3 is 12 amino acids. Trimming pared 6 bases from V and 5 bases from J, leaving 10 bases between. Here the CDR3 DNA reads TGTGCCAGCAGCCGGGACTCCGAGACCCAGTACTTC. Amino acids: CASSRDSETQYF.

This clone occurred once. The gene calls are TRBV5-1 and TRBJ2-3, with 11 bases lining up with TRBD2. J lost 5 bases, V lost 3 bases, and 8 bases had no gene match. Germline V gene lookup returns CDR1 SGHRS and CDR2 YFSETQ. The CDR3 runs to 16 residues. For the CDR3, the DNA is TGCGCCAGCAGCTACCTTAGCGGGGGGGCCGGAGATACGCAGTATTTT. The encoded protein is CASSYLSGGAGDTQYF.

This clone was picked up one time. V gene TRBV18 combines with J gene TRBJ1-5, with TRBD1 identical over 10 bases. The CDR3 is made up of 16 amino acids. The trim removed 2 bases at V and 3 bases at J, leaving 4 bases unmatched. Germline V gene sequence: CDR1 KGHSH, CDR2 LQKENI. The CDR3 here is CASSPVGQGVNQPQHF. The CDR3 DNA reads TGTGCCAGCTCACCAGTAGGACAGGGGGTCAATCAGCCCCAGCATTTT.

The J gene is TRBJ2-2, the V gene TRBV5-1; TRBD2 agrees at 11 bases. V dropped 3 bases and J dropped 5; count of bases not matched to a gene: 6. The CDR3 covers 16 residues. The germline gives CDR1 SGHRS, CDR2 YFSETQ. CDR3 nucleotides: TGCGCCAGCAGCTGGGGGACTAGCGGAGAAACCGGGGAGCTGTTTTTT. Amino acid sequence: CASSWGTSGETGELFF. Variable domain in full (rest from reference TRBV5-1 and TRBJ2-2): KAGVTQTPRYLIKTRGQQVTLSCSPISGHRSVSWYQQTPGQGLQFLFEYFSETQRNKGNFPGRFSGRQFSNSRSEMNVSTLELGDSALYLCASSWGTSGETGELFFGEGSRLTVL.

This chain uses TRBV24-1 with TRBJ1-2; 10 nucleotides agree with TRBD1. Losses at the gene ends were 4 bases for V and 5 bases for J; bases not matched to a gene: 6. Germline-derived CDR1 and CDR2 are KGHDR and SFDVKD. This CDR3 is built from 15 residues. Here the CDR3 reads CATSEWDRGKYGYTF. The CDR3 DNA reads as TGTGCCACCAGTGAGTGGGACAGGGGTAAGTATGGCTACACCTTC.

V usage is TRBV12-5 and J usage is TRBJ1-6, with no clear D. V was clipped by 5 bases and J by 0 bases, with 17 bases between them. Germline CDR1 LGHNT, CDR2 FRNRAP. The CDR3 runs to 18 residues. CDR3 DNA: TGTGCTAGTGGTCTAGAACTGAATAGGAGCTCCTATAATTCACCCCTCCACTTT. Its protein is CASGLELNRSSYNSPLHF.

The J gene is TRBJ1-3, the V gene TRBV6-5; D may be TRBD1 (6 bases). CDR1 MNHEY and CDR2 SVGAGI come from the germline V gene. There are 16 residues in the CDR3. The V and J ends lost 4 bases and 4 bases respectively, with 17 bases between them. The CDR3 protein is CASSLRSPGTGNTIYF. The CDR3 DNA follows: TGTGCCAGCAGTTTACGTAGTCCCGGGACAGGAAACACCATATATTTT.

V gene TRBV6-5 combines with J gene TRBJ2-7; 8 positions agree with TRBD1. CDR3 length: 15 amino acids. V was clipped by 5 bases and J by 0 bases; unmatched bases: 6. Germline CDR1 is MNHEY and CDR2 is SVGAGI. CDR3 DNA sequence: TGTGCCAGCAGTCCGGACAGGGCCCGCTCCTACGAGCAGTACTTC. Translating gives CASSPDRARSYEQYF.